This T cell receptor (beta chain) was identified in a study of cytomegalovirus exposure and HLA in healthy donors. Study outcomes and limitations: Analysis performed later found roughly 17,000 TCR beta sequences associated with HLA alleles at 0.05 false discovery rate.

The PCR ran on 60 Vbeta and 13 Jbeta primers. Clones were read by immunoSEQ multiplex PCR, and TCRdb kept only the in-frame ones, dropping some. The sample lists roughly 120,000 clones; 76% were seen once. Germline assignment: CDR1 SNHLY and CDR2 FYNNEI. V gave up 7 bases and J gave up 6 bases, with 19 bases separating them. This CDR3 spans 14 amino acids. About this clone: The antigen is not known.

The gene calls are TRBV2 and TRBJ2-7; D might be TRBD2 (6 bases). The receptor comes from a man aged 45-60 years in good health and CMV-seronegative. The sequenced sample consisted of PBMCs. CDR3 nucleotides: TGTGCCAGCATATTGGGCGGGGCGGGCCGCGAGCAGTACTTC. This sequence encodes CASILGGAGREQYF.